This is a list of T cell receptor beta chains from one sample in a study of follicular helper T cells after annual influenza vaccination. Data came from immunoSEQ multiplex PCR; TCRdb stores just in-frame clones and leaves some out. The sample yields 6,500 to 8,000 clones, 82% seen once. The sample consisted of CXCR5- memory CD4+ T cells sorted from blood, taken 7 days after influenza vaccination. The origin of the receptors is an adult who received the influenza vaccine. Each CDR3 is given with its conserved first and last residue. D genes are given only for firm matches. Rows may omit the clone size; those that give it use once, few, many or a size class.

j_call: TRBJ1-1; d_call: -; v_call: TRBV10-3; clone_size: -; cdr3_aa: CAISPGAWGTEAFF; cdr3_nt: TGTGCCATCAGTCCCGGGGCTTGGGGAACTGAAGCTTTCTTT
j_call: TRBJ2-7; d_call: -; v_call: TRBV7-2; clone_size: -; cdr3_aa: CASSYSTGSYEQYF; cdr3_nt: TGTGCCAGCAGCTATTCGACAGGCTCCTACGAGCAGTACTTC
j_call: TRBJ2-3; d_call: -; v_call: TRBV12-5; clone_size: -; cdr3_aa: CASGWGRDTQYF; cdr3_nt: TGTGCTAGTGGTTGGGGGAGAGATACGCAGTATTTT
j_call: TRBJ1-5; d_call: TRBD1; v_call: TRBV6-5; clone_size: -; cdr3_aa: CASSYGTGGNQPQHF; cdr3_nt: TGTGCCAGCAGTTACGGTACAGGGGGCAATCAGCCCCAGCATTTT
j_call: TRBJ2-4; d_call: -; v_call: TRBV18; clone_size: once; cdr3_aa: CASSPPGQYDKNIQYF; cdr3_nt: TGTGCCAGCTCACCACCAGGGCAGTACGACAAAAACATTCAGTACTTC
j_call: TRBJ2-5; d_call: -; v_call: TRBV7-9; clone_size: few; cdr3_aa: CASSLANQETQYF; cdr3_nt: TGTGCCAGCAGCTTAGCCAATCAAGAGACCCAGTACTTC
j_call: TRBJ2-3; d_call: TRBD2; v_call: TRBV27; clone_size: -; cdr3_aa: CASSLRYLAGVNYADTQYF; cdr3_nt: TGTGCCAGCAGTTTACGATATTTAGCGGGAGTTAATTATGCAGATACGCAGTATTTT
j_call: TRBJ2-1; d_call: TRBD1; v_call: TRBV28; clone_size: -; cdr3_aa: CASSNAGTAQTDNEQFF; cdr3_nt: TGTGCCAGCAGTAACGCCGGGACAGCCCAAACGGACAATGAGCAGTTCTTC
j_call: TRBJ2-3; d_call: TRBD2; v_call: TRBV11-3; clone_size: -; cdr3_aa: CASSLGTSGESDTQYF; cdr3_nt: TGTGCCAGCAGCTTAGGCACTAGCGGGGAGTCAGATACGCAGTATTTT
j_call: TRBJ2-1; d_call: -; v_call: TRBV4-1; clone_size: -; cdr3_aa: CASSGNEQFF; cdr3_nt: TGCGCCAGCAGTGGGAATGAGCAGTTCTTC
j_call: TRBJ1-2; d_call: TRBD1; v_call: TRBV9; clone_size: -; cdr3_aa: CASTRDRDDYGYTF; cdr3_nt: TGTGCCAGCACAAGGGACAGGGATGACTATGGCTACACCTTC
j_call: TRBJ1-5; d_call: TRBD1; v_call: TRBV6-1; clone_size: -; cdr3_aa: CASREGQATLSAQHF; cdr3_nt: TGTGCCAGCAGAGAGGGACAGGCCACTCTGTCAGCCCAGCATTTT
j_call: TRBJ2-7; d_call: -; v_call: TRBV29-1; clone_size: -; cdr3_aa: CSARGKGLDEQYF; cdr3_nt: TGCAGCGCTCGGGGTAAGGGTTTAGACGAGCAGTACTTC
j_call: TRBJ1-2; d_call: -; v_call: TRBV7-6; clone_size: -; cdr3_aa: CASSRIIKSRKTYGYTF; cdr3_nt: TGTGCCAGCAGCCGAATAATTAAATCTCGAAAGACCTATGGCTACACCTTC
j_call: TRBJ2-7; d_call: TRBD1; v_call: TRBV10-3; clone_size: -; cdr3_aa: CAIRGTGAYEQYF; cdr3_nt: TGTGCCATCAGAGGGACAGGGGCGTACGAGCAGTACTTC
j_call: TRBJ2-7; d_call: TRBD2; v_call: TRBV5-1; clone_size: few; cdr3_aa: CASSPLAGVNYEQYF; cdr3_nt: TGCGCCAGCAGCCCCCTAGCGGGAGTGAACTACGAGCAGTACTTC
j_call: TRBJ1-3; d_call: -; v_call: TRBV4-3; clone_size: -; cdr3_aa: CASSQGIFGPGNTIYF; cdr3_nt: TGCGCCAGCAGCCAAGGCATTTTTGGGCCTGGAAACACCATATATTTT
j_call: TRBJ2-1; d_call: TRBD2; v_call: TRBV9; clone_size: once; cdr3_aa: CASSQVPGLAGSYNEQFF; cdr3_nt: TGTGCCAGCAGCCAAGTCCCGGGACTAGCGGGTTCCTACAATGAGCAGTTCTTC
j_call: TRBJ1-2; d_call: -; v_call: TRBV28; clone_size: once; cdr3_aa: CASSRGTANYGYTF; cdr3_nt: TGTGCCAGCAGCCGCGGGACGGCTAACTATGGCTACACCTTC
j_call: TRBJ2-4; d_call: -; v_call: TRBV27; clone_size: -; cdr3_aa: CASTLGNTNIQYF; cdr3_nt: TGTGCCAGCACCCTCGGGAACACCAACATTCAGTACTTC
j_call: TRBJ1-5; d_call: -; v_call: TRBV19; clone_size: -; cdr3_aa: CASSHRRRAPQPQHF; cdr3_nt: TGTGCCAGTAGTCACAGACGTAGGGCCCCTCAGCCCCAGCATTTT
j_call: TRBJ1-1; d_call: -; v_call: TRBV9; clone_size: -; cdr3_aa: CASSLTMNTEAFF; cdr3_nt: TGTGCCAGCAGCCTGACGATGAACACTGAAGCTTTCTTT
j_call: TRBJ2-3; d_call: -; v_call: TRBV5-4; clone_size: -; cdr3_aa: CASSRGNAGTDTQYF; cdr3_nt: TGTGCCAGCAGTCGAGGCAACGCAGGCACAGATACGCAGTATTTT
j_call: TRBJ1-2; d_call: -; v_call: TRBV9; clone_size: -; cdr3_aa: CASSAGPSKGYTF; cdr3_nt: TGTGCCAGCAGCGCAGGGCCCTCAAAGGGCTACACCTTC
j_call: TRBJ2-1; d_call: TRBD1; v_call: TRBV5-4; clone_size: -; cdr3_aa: CASSRGQTYNEQFF; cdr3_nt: TGTGCCAGCAGCCGGGGACAGACCTACAATGAGCAGTTCTTC
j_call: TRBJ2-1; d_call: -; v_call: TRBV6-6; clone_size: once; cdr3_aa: CASSPDGYNEQFF; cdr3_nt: TGTGCCAGCAGTCCAGACGGTTACAATGAGCAGTTCTTC
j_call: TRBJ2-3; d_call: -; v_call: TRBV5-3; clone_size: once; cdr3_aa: CARSLSRGHRYGQYF; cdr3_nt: TGTGCCAGAAGCTTGTCCAGGGGACATAGATACGGGCAGTATTTT
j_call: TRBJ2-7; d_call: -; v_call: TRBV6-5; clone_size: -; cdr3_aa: CASSLPGVYEQYF; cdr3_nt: TGTGCCAGCAGTCTCCCGGGGGTCTACGAGCAGTACTTC
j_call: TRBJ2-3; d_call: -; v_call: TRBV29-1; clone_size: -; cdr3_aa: CSVSIGGSTDTQYF; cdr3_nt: TGCAGCGTGTCCATCGGGGGTAGCACAGATACGCAGTATTTT
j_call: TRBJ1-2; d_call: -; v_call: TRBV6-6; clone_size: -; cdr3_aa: CASSYQAENYGYTF; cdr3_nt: TGTGCCAGCAGTTACCAGGCCGAAAACTATGGCTACACCTTC
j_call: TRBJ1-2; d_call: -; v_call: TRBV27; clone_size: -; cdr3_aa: CASSSATDYGYTF; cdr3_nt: TGTGCCAGCAGTTCCGCGACAGACTATGGCTACACCTTC
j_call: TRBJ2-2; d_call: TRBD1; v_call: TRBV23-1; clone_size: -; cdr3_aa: CASSRTPGQGSLNTGELFF; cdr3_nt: TGCGCCAGCAGCCGAACCCCGGGACAGGGGTCTTTGAACACCGGGGAGCTGTTTTTT
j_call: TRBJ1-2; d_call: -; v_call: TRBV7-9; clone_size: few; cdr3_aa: CASSLDHGYTF; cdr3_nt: TGTGCCAGCAGCCTAGACCATGGCTACACCTTC
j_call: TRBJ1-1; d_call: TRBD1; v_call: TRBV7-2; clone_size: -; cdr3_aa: CASSFNTGGAEAFF; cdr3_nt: TGTGCCAGCAGCTTCAATACAGGGGGAGCTGAAGCTTTCTTT
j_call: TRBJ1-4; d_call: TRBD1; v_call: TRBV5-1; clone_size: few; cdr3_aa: CASSVQIRGPNEKLFF; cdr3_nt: TGCGCCAGCAGCGTACAAATAAGGGGGCCTAATGAAAAACTGTTTTTT
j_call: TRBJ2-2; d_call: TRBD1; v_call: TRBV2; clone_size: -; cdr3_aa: CASSETWTGAGELFF; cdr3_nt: TGTGCCAGCAGTGAAACATGGACAGGGGCCGGGGAGCTGTTTTTT
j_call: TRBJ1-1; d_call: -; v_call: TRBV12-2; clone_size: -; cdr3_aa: CASRFQVGTEAFF; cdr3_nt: TGTGCAAGTCGCTTCCAGGTTGGCACTGAAGCTTTCTTT
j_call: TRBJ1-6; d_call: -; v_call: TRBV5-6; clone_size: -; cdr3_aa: CASSFGAQENSPLHF; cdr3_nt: TGTGCCAGCAGCTTTGGGGCGCAGGAAAATTCACCCCTCCACTTT
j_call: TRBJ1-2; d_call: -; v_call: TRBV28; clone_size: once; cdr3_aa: CASRYPTGKAYGYTF; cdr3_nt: TGTGCCAGCAGATACCCCACAGGGAAGGCCTATGGCTACACCTTC
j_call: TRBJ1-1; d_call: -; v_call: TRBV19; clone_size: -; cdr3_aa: CASSTRGGGGGTEAFF; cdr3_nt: TGTGCCAGTAGTACCCGGGGAGGAGGGGGAGGCACTGAAGCTTTCTTT
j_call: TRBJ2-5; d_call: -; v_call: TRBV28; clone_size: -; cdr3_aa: CASSSPERAQETQYF; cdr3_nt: TGTGCCAGCAGTTCCCCTGAAAGGGCCCAAGAGACCCAGTACTTC
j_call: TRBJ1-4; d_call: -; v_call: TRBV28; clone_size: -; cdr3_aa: CASSILHNNEKLFF; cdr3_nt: TGTGCCAGCAGTATCTTACATAATAATGAAAAACTGTTTTTT
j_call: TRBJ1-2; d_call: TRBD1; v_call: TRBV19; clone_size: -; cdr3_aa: CASSSRDSLSGGYTF; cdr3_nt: TGTGCCAGTAGTTCCCGGGACAGCCTGTCGGGGGGCTACACCTTC
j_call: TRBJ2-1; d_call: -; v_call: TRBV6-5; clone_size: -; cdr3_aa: CASSYLLGPGNEQFF; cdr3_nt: TGTGCCAGCAGTTACCTCCTTGGGCCGGGCAATGAGCAGTTCTTC
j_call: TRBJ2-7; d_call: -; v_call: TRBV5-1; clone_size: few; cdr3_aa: CASSLERSYEQYF; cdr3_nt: TGCGCCAGCAGCTTGGAACGTTCCTACGAGCAGTACTTC
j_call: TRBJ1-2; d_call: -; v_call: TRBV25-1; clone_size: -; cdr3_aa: CASSEYTQGHGYTF; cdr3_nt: TGTGCCAGCAGTGAATATACACAGGGACATGGCTACACCTTC
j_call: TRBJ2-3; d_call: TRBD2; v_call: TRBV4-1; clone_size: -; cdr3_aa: CASSQPTSGRNRAQYF; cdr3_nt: TGCGCCAGCAGCCAACCAACTAGCGGGAGGAATCGCGCGCAGTATTTT
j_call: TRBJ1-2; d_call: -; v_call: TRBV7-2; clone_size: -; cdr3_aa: CASSLDRSSNYGYTF; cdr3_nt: TGTGCCAGCAGCTTAGACAGATCTTCTAACTATGGCTACACCTTC
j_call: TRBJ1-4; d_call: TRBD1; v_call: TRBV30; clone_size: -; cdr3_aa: CAWSPGQATQGGLFF; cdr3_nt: TGTGCCTGGAGCCCCGGACAGGCCACTCAGGGGGGGCTGTTTTTT
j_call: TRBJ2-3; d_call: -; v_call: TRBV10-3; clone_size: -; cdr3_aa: CAISRLGATDTQYF; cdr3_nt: TGTGCCATCTCCAGATTAGGGGCCACAGATACGCAGTATTTT
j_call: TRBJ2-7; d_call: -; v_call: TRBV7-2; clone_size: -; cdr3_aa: CASSSRQGGGYEQYF; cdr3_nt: TGTGCCAGCAGCTCTCGACAGGGAGGTGGGTACGAGCAGTACTTC
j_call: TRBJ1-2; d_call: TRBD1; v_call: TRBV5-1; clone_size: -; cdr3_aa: CASSQTTQGAYGYTF; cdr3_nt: TGCGCCAGCAGCCAAACGACCCAGGGGGCCTATGGCTACACCTTC
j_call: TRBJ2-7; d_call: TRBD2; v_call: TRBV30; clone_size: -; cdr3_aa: CAWSETGGPYEQYF; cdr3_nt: TGTGCCTGGAGCGAGACGGGAGGGCCATACGAGCAGTACTTC